Sequencing of this TCR beta chain was carried out in a study of PD-1 blockade in classical Hodgkin lymphoma. Study results and limitations: Baseline diversity resembling that of newly diagnosed patients was seen in complete responders.

Method: immunoSEQ multiplex PCR; TCRdb's copy keeps in-frame clones and lacks some. The data contain 19,000 or so clones, more than 60% of them singletons. All the patients suffered relapse after autologous stem cell transplantation, and brentuximab vedotin exposure differed. In the case of this clone: What it binds is not known.

Sequenced material: peripheral blood mononuclear cells (PBMCs), taken at baseline. The clonotype comes from a human donor with classical Hodgkin lymphoma.

The CDR3 DNA sequence: TGTGCCAGCAGCCCGGACCTGCCATCGGGCTACACCTTC. This sequence encodes CASSPDLPSGYTF. The J gene is TRBJ1-2, the V gene TRBV5-5; D not resolved. Trimming took 4 bases from V and 8 from J, leaving 15 bases between them. The CDR3 loop spans 13 amino acids. Germline-derived CDR1 and CDR2 are SGHKS and YYEKEE (reference sequence).